These 2 T cell receptor beta chains share one sample of origin, sequenced in a study of blood T cell repertoires in COVID-19. Assay used: immunoSEQ multiplex PCR; TCRdb lists only in-frame clones, some missing. This repertoire shows approximately 170,000 clones, around four fifths found once; its top ten account for roughly 13%. Sequencing was carried out using peripheral blood. The receptor source for this set is a man between 65 and 85 years old who had recovered from COVID-19.

The chain uses TRBV20-1 and TRBJ2-5; 8 nucleotides align to TRBD2. With 3 bases clipped from V and 2 bases from J, the junction kept 8 bases outside the gene matches. CDR1 DFQATT and CDR2 SNEGSKA come from the germline V gene (reference sequence). This CDR3 contains 15 residues. The CDR3 nucleotides are TGCAGTGCTAGTGGTAGAAGCGGGAGACAAGAGACCCAGTACTTC. Protein product: CSASGRSGRQETQYF.

The gene calls are TRBV27 and TRBJ2-1; 12 bases fit TRBD2. Trimming cost V 6 bases and J 14 bases; bases outside gene matches: 5. The germline gives CDR1 MNHEY, CDR2 SMNVEV (reference sequence). CDR3 length: 12 residues. The CDR3 protein is CASSSASGREFF. The CDR3 DNA sequence: TGTGCCAGCAGCAGTGCTAGCGGGAGGGAGTTCTTC.